The clone carrying this T cell receptor (beta chain) was picked up a small number of times. This sample is drawn from a study of blood T cell repertoires in COVID-19. The wider study: The study drew acute and convalescent COVID-19 samples from the United States, Italy and Spain. Sample material is recorded as cDNA or gDNA derived from T cells, B-cell-depleted T cells, or PBMCs.

Germline lookup yields CDR1 LGHNT and CDR2 FRNRAP. V shed 5 bases and J shed 1 base, with 14 bases lying between them. The CDR3 totals 15 residues. In the original processing: Researchers report that nucleated cell counts were estimated from reference gene primer amplification. Clones were read by immunoSEQ multiplex PCR, and TCRdb kept only the in-frame ones, dropping some. V and J calls and clone size follow that table, whereas D and trimming were derived from the DNA. The profile shows approximately 170,000 clones, about nine tenths of them singletons. Sequences were obtained from peripheral blood. The chain is built from TRBV12-5 and TRBJ1-1; D perhaps matches TRBD1 (6 bases). The receptor was isolated from a man aged 55 to 70 with acute or convalescent COVID-19. CDR3 in DNA: TGTGCTAGTGGTACCCAACAGGGCCCGAACACTGAAGCTTTCTTT. Its translation: CASGTQQGPNTEAFF.